This T cell receptor (beta chain) emerged from a study of cytomegalovirus exposure and HLA in healthy donors. Study background: From donors who were HLA-typed, an early data release held 70 million to 90 million unique TCRs. The study, taken as a whole, reports: Reports showed the classifier diagnosing cytomegalovirus status with high specificity and sensitivity. The study flagged about 160 TCR beta chains as cytomegalovirus-associated.

CDR1 is MDHEN, CDR2 SYDVKM, per germline. V trimming: 6 bases; J trimming: 1 base; junction bases outside the gene matches: 7. The CDR3 loop spans 15 amino acids. This PCR relied on a set of 60 Vbeta primers and 13 Jbeta primers. The method was immunoSEQ multiplex PCR; TCRdb's version includes in-frame clones alone and lacks a portion of them. This sample yields 150,000 to 200,000 clones, of which around 65% are seen a single time; about 2.5% belongs to the top ten. Details on this clone: Its antigen is undetermined.

The material sequenced was PBMCs. The sequence was collected from a woman in her 40s in good health and CMV-seropositive. This chain joins TRBV28 and TRBJ1-2; 8 bases line up with TRBD1. The CDR3 DNA reads TGTGCCAGCAGGCAGCAGGGGGCGAATAACTATGGCTACACCTTC. It specifies CASRQQGANNYGYTF.